A selection of T cell receptor beta chains follows, all from one sample in a study of blood T cell repertoires in COVID-19. The assay was immunoSEQ multiplex PCR, and TCRdb's table has in-frame clones only and misses some. Here the sample spans fewer than 400,000 clones, 70% to 90% being singletons. What was sequenced was PBMCs or T cells enriched from blood (not recorded which). The receptors come from a man between 25 and 39 years old who had recovered from COVID-19. The CDR3 runs from the conserved cysteine through the conserved F or W. The order of the fields is D gene, clone size, J gene, V gene, CDR3 protein, CDR3 DNA. A D gene is named only where the DNA matches it firmly. The size of a clone is reported for some rows only, either as once, few or many, or as a class for expanded clones.

D gene: NA; clone size: NA; J gene: TRBJ2-3; V gene: TRBV27; CDR3 protein: CASSPLGDVDTQYF; CDR3 DNA: TGTGCCAGCAGCCCGTTGGGAGATGTGGATACGCAGTATTTT
D gene: TRBD1; clone size: NA; J gene: TRBJ1-6; V gene: TRBV5-1; CDR3 protein: CASSLRTGAGSPLHF; CDR3 DNA: TGCGCCAGCAGCTTGAGGACAGGGGCGGGTTCACCCCTCCACTTT
D gene: TRBD2; clone size: NA; J gene: TRBJ2-1; V gene: TRBV11-3; CDR3 protein: CASSLDGGGADEQFF; CDR3 DNA: TGTGCCAGCAGCTTAGACGGCGGGGGGGCCGATGAGCAGTTCTTC
D gene: NA; clone size: NA; J gene: TRBJ2-2; V gene: TRBV11-3; CDR3 protein: CASSLEGGPRNTGELFF; CDR3 DNA: TGTGCCAGCAGCTTAGAGGGGGGGCCGAGGAACACCGGGGAGCTGTTTTTT
D gene: TRBD1; clone size: NA; J gene: TRBJ2-1; V gene: TRBV28; CDR3 protein: CASSFRAGTAPHGEQFF; CDR3 DNA: TGTGCCAGCAGTTTTCGGGCCGGGACAGCGCCCCACGGAGAGCAGTTCTTC
D gene: NA; clone size: NA; J gene: TRBJ1-2; V gene: TRBV20-1; CDR3 protein: CSARDGRGHTF; CDR3 DNA: TGCAGTGCTAGAGATGGTCGTGGCCACACCTTC
D gene: TRBD1; clone size: NA; J gene: TRBJ2-3; V gene: TRBV4-2; CDR3 protein: CASRQTGGGRTLDTQYF; CDR3 DNA: TGTGCCAGCAGGCAGACAGGGGGAGGTCGGACATTAGATACGCAGTATTTT
D gene: NA; clone size: NA; J gene: TRBJ1-2; V gene: TRBV6-4; CDR3 protein: CASSDSRSGVDGYTF; CDR3 DNA: TGTGCCAGCAGTGACTCGAGGTCAGGGGTCGATGGCTACACCTTC
D gene: TRBD1; clone size: NA; J gene: TRBJ1-1; V gene: TRBV14; CDR3 protein: CASSQDLLTGLLNTEAFF; CDR3 DNA: TGTGCCAGCAGCCAAGACTTATTGACAGGGCTTTTGAACACTGAAGCTTTCTTT
D gene: NA; clone size: NA; J gene: TRBJ2-7; V gene: TRBV3-1/TRBV3-2; CDR3 protein: CASSQGGGLLLAYEQYF; CDR3 DNA: TGTGCCAGCAGCCAAGGAGGGGGACTATTATTGGCCTACGAGCAGTACTTC
D gene: NA; clone size: NA; J gene: TRBJ1-5; V gene: TRBV12-5; CDR3 protein: CASGLETTGHRSNQPQHF; CDR3 DNA: TGTGCTAGTGGTTTGGAAACTACGGGACATCGTAGCAATCAGCCCCAGCATTTT
D gene: TRBD2; clone size: NA; J gene: TRBJ2-1; V gene: TRBV10-3; CDR3 protein: CAIRTGLETYNEQFF; CDR3 DNA: TGTGCCATCAGGACGGGACTAGAGACTTACAATGAGCAGTTCTTC
D gene: TRBD1; clone size: NA; J gene: TRBJ1-3; V gene: TRBV6-1; CDR3 protein: CASSEAPTGGNTIYF; CDR3 DNA: TGTGCCAGCAGTGAAGCTCCGACAGGGGGAAACACCATATATTTT
D gene: TRBD1; clone size: few; J gene: TRBJ1-2; V gene: TRBV28; CDR3 protein: CASGQGFYGYTF; CDR3 DNA: TGTGCCAGCGGACAGGGCTTTTACGGCTACACCTTC
D gene: NA; clone size: NA; J gene: TRBJ1-6; V gene: TRBV5-1; CDR3 protein: CASSLGQPRSSYNSPLHF; CDR3 DNA: TGCGCCAGCAGCTTGGGACAGCCTAGGAGCTCCTATAATTCACCCCTCCACTTT
D gene: NA; clone size: few; J gene: TRBJ2-7; V gene: TRBV10-3; CDR3 protein: CAIWGGSEGYF; CDR3 DNA: TGTGCCATCTGGGGAGGTTCCGAGGGGTACTTC
D gene: NA; clone size: NA; J gene: TRBJ2-7; V gene: TRBV2; CDR3 protein: CASRRLGTSYEQYF; CDR3 DNA: TGTGCCAGCAGAAGGTTGGGCACCTCCTACGAGCAGTACTTC
D gene: TRBD1; clone size: once; J gene: TRBJ1-4; V gene: TRBV30; CDR3 protein: CAWMRGRGEKLFF; CDR3 DNA: TGTGCCTGGATGAGGGGGCGCGGGGAAAAACTGTTTTTT
D gene: NA; clone size: NA; J gene: TRBJ1-5; V gene: TRBV18; CDR3 protein: CASSRGVDQPQHF; CDR3 DNA: TGTGCCAGCTCACGGGGGGTCGATCAGCCCCAGCATTTT
D gene: NA; clone size: NA; J gene: TRBJ2-3; V gene: TRBV11-3; CDR3 protein: CASSSYGGASLDTQYF; CDR3 DNA: TGTGCCAGCAGCTCGTACGGCGGGGCGTCCCTAGATACGCAGTATTTT
D gene: NA; clone size: few; J gene: TRBJ1-5; V gene: TRBV30; CDR3 protein: CAWSGDLRQPQHF; CDR3 DNA: TGTGCCTGGAGCGGAGATCTGAGGCAGCCCCAGCATTTT
D gene: NA; clone size: NA; J gene: TRBJ1-2; V gene: TRBV21-1; CDR3 protein: CASSPQRRLTKHGYTF; CDR3 DNA: TGTGCCAGCAGCCCCCAGAGGAGGTTGACCAAACACGGCTACACCTTC
D gene: NA; clone size: NA; J gene: TRBJ2-5; V gene: TRBV25-1; CDR3 protein: CASSPTTGRFEETQYF; CDR3 DNA: TGTGCCAGCTCACCTACGACAGGGAGGTTCGAAGAGACCCAGTACTTC
D gene: TRBD1; clone size: NA; J gene: TRBJ2-7; V gene: TRBV27; CDR3 protein: CASSATGQGLYEQYF; CDR3 DNA: TGTGCCAGCAGCGCGACCGGACAGGGACTCTACGAGCAGTACTTC
D gene: TRBD2; clone size: few; J gene: TRBJ2-7; V gene: TRBV4-2; CDR3 protein: CASSHFSGRVTYEQYF; CDR3 DNA: TGTGCCAGCAGCCATTTTAGCGGGAGGGTGACCTACGAGCAGTACTTC
D gene: TRBD1; clone size: NA; J gene: TRBJ1-2; V gene: TRBV6-5; CDR3 protein: CASSYTDRGRTF; CDR3 DNA: TGTGCCAGCAGTTACACGGACAGGGGTCGAACCTTC
D gene: TRBD2; clone size: NA; J gene: TRBJ2-2; V gene: TRBV7-2; CDR3 protein: CASSSLIAGGSTGELFF; CDR3 DNA: TGTGCCAGCAGCTCGCTAATAGCGGGAGGTAGCACCGGGGAGCTGTTTTTT
D gene: NA; clone size: few; J gene: TRBJ1-2; V gene: TRBV18; CDR3 protein: CASSTSLDTNLFYGYTF; CDR3 DNA: TGTGCCAGCTCAACCTCGCTGGACACTAACCTTTTCTATGGCTACACCTTC
D gene: NA; clone size: NA; J gene: TRBJ2-2; V gene: TRBV10-1; CDR3 protein: CASTREDAGELFF; CDR3 DNA: TGCGCCAGCACCAGGGAGGATGCGGGGGAGCTGTTTTTT
D gene: NA; clone size: NA; J gene: TRBJ2-5; V gene: TRBV19; CDR3 protein: CASSIDLGETQYF; CDR3 DNA: TGTGCCAGTAGTATAGATCTAGGAGAGACCCAGTACTTC
D gene: NA; clone size: NA; J gene: TRBJ1-5; V gene: TRBV2; CDR3 protein: CASSEGQAFPNNQPQHF; CDR3 DNA: TGTGCCAGCAGTGAAGGGCAGGCGTTTCCTAACAATCAGCCCCAGCATTTT
D gene: TRBD1; clone size: NA; J gene: TRBJ1-5; V gene: TRBV10-3; CDR3 protein: CAISDGTGGYSNQPQHF; CDR3 DNA: TGTGCCATCAGTGACGGGACAGGGGGATATAGCAATCAGCCCCAGCATTTT
D gene: TRBD2; clone size: NA; J gene: TRBJ2-3; V gene: TRBV7-6; CDR3 protein: CASSPLAGVVDTQYF; CDR3 DNA: TGTGCCAGCAGCCCACTAGCGGGAGTTGTAGATACGCAGTATTTT
D gene: NA; clone size: NA; J gene: TRBJ2-1; V gene: TRBV4-2; CDR3 protein: CASSQEGRVSGYNEQFF; CDR3 DNA: TGTGCCAGCAGCCAAGAGGGCAGGGTTAGCGGCTACAATGAGCAGTTCTTC
D gene: TRBD1; clone size: NA; J gene: TRBJ2-7; V gene: TRBV5-1; CDR3 protein: CASSTDRGLLSQSYEQYF; CDR3 DNA: TGCGCCAGCAGCACCGACAGGGGGTTGCTTTCACAGAGCTACGAGCAGTACTTC
D gene: TRBD2; clone size: NA; J gene: TRBJ2-5; V gene: TRBV19; CDR3 protein: CASSTPGLGLSETQYF; CDR3 DNA: TGTGCCAGTAGTACCCCGGGACTAGGTTTATCGGAGACCCAGTACTTC
D gene: NA; clone size: NA; J gene: TRBJ1-1; V gene: TRBV11-2; CDR3 protein: CASSFPMGFGGSETEAFF; CDR3 DNA: TGTGCCAGCAGCTTCCCTATGGGGTTCGGCGGGTCCGAGACTGAAGCTTTCTTT
D gene: NA; clone size: NA; J gene: TRBJ1-1; V gene: TRBV12-3/TRBV12-4; CDR3 protein: CASKPTGLTEAFF; CDR3 DNA: TGTGCCAGCAAACCAACAGGGTTGACTGAAGCTTTCTTT
D gene: NA; clone size: NA; J gene: TRBJ1-1; V gene: TRBV11-2; CDR3 protein: CASSIAGRGNTEAFF; CDR3 DNA: TGTGCCAGCAGCATAGCCGGGAGGGGAAACACTGAAGCTTTCTTT
D gene: NA; clone size: once; J gene: TRBJ1-3; V gene: TRBV4-1; CDR3 protein: CASSQGPQGSSGNTIYF; CDR3 DNA: TGCGCCAGCAGCCAAGGCCCACAGGGCTCCTCTGGAAACACCATATATTTT
D gene: TRBD1; clone size: NA; J gene: TRBJ1-5; V gene: TRBV28; CDR3 protein: CASSPGTGVRQPQHF; CDR3 DNA: TGTGCCAGCAGTCCAGGGACAGGGGTGCGTCAGCCCCAGCATTTT
D gene: NA; clone size: NA; J gene: TRBJ2-7; V gene: TRBV7-2; CDR3 protein: CASSLAGGPNYEQYF; CDR3 DNA: TGTGCCAGCAGCTTAGCGGGGGGGCCAAACTACGAGCAGTACTTC
D gene: NA; clone size: NA; J gene: TRBJ2-3; V gene: TRBV11-2; CDR3 protein: CASSLGLTLVADTQYF; CDR3 DNA: TGTGCCAGCAGCTTAGGTCTTACTCTCGTGGCAGATACGCAGTATTTT
D gene: NA; clone size: NA; J gene: TRBJ2-1; V gene: TRBV9; CDR3 protein: CASSRTAEPYNEQFF; CDR3 DNA: TGTGCCAGCAGCCGTACTGCCGAACCCTACAATGAGCAGTTCTTC
D gene: NA; clone size: NA; J gene: TRBJ2-1; V gene: TRBV11-2; CDR3 protein: CASRRPIYNEQFF; CDR3 DNA: TGTGCCAGCAGGCGCCCTATATACAATGAGCAGTTCTTC
D gene: NA; clone size: NA; J gene: TRBJ1-2; V gene: TRBV20-1; CDR3 protein: CSPGIPGYTF; CDR3 DNA: TGCAGCCCCGGGATCCCTGGCTACACCTTC
D gene: TRBD1; clone size: NA; J gene: TRBJ1-1; V gene: TRBV9; CDR3 protein: CASSGDINRGASDEAFF; CDR3 DNA: TGTGCCAGCAGCGGGGACATTAACAGGGGAGCGAGCGATGAAGCTTTCTTT